These 25 T cell receptor beta chains were sequenced from one sample in a study of cytomegalovirus exposure and HLA in healthy donors. The PCR contained 60 Vbeta and 13 Jbeta primers. The repertoire was sequenced with immunoSEQ multiplex PCR; TCRdb's copy has only in-frame clones and lacks some. The table has roughly 97,000 clones, about three quarters seen once. The sequencing sample was made of PBMCs. The receptors were gathered from a man in his sixties in good health and CMV-seropositive.

This clone was detected once. The chain is built from TRBV14 and TRBJ2-7; perhaps TRBD2 as D (6 bases). The germline gives CDR1 SGHDN, CDR2 FVKESK. Trimming left V 3 bases short and J 7 bases short, with 10 bases between. The CDR3 is 12 amino acids. The CDR3 is CASSHLGGEQYF. For the CDR3, the DNA is TGTGCCAGCAGCCACCTCGGGGGTGAGCAGTACTTC.

The chain carries TRBV7-2 and TRBJ2-1; D remains unclear. This CDR3 has 13 residues. V lost 5 bases to trimming and J lost 6 bases, with 11 bases between them. Germline CDR1 and CDR2: SGHTA and FQGNSA. The CDR3 is CASSLGNPNEQFF. The CDR3 nucleotides read TGTGCCAGCAGCCTGGGCAACCCCAATGAGCAGTTCTTC.

V usage is TRBV7-8 and J usage is TRBJ2-5; TRBD2 might be the D (6 bases). V lost 1 base and J 4 bases, leaving 7 bases between the germline ends. The CDR3 runs to 13 residues. Germline CDR1 and CDR2: SGHVS and FQNEAQ. CDR3 nucleotide sequence: TGTGCCAGCAGCTTAGGCGGGGTAGAGACCCAGTACTTC. The encoded protein is CASSLGGVETQYF.

The sample holds one count of this clone. The rearrangement joins TRBV18 to TRBJ1-5, with no clear D. There are 12 residues in the CDR3. Trimming stripped 2 bases from V and 7 bases from J, with 6 bases between. CDR1 is KGHSH, CDR2 LQKENI, per germline. CDR3 protein: CASSPDGQPQHF. For the CDR3, the DNA is TGTGCCAGCTCACCAGACGGGCAGCCCCAGCATTTT.

This clone occurred a few times. The chain is built from TRBV27 and TRBJ2-6, with TRBD1 as a possible D gene (6 bases). This CDR3 spans 17 amino acids. Germline lookup yields CDR1 MNHEY and CDR2 SMNVEV (reference sequence). The V and J ends lost 2 bases and 0 bases respectively, with 11 bases between them. Here the CDR3 DNA reads TGTGCCAGCAGTTTAACAGGGAGCCGCTCTGGGGCCAACGTCCTGACTTTC. Its translation is CASSLTGSRSGANVLTF.

This clone was seen a single time. The chain has TRBV7-2 and TRBJ2-5; 10 bases map to TRBD1. The germline gives CDR1 SGHTA, CDR2 FQGNSA. The CDR3 totals 14 residues. V trimming: 6 bases; J trimming: 4 bases; junction bases outside the gene matches: 5. This chain's CDR3 is CASRRGQGIETQYF. The CDR3 bases are TGTGCCAGCAGGCGGGGACAGGGGATAGAGACCCAGTACTTC.

The chain employs TRBV4-2 and TRBJ1-6, with D possibly TRBD1 on 6 matching bases. V lost 1 base, J lost 6 bases, and 13 bases lay in between. The CDR3 has 16 residues. CDR1 and CDR2 from the germline V gene are LGHNA and YNFKEQ. The CDR3 DNA follows: TGTGCCAGCAGCCAAGGGGGGGGCGCAGGTAATTCACCCCTCCACTTT. Its translation: CASSQGGGAGNSPLHF.

The chain recombines TRBV19 with TRBJ1-6; D remains ambiguous. The CDR3 extends over 16 amino acids. Per the germline V gene, CDR1 is LNHDA and CDR2 is SQIVND (reference sequence). V lost 11 bases to trimming and J lost 1 base, with 18 bases between them. CDR3 sequence: CADLRMLGSYNSPLHF. CDR3 bases: TGTGCCGATCTCAGGATGTTGGGTTCCTATAATTCACCCCTCCACTTT. Drawing the rest from reference TRBV19 and TRBJ1-6, the complete variable domain is DGGITQSPKYLFRKEGQNVTLSCEQNLNHDAMYWYRQDPGQGLRLIYYSQIVNDFQKGDIAEGYSVSREKKESFPLTVTSAQKNPTAFYLCADLRMLGSYNSPLHFGNGTRLTVT.

In its sample, this clone was seen once. This chain connects TRBV27 to TRBJ2-2, with 11 nucleotides matching TRBD2. Germline-derived CDR1 and CDR2 are MNHEY and SMNVEV (reference sequence). The V segment lost 6 bases and the J segment 2 bases; nucleotides outside the gene matches: 2. This CDR3 has 15 residues. CDR3 protein: CASSGTSGNTGELFF. The CDR3 coding sequence is TGTGCCAGCAGCGGGACTAGCGGAAACACCGGGGAGCTGTTTTTT.

This clone was seen only a few times. The J gene is TRBJ2-1, the V gene TRBV6-4; 11 bases line up with TRBD2. CDR1 MRHNA and CDR2 SNTAGT come from the germline V gene. V lost 5 bases and J lost 4; bases outside the gene matches: 7. This CDR3 is built from 16 residues. In DNA, the CDR3 is TGTGCCAGCAGTACAGGGAGACTAGCGGGATACAATGAGCAGTTCTTC. Its translation: CASSTGRLAGYNEQFF.

This chain links TRBV5-1 with TRBJ2-7, with D tentatively TRBD2 (6 bases). Trimming pared 5 bases from V and 7 bases from J, leaving 19 bases between. The CDR3 has 14 amino acids. CDR1 and CDR2 (germline): SGHRS, YFSETQ. CDR3 DNA: TGCGCCAGCAGTGGATGGCCTTCCGGGGGAGAGCAGTACTTC. Residues: CASSGWPSGGEQYF.

The V and J genes are TRBV5-1 and TRBJ2-7; TRBD1 is a possible D gene (6 bases). The CDR3 is 13 amino acids. Trimming cost V 7 bases and J 3 bases, with 14 bases left between them. Germline V lookup: CDR1 SGHRS, CDR2 YFSETQ. The CDR3 coding sequence is TGCGCCAGCGGGATGGCAGGGGTCTACGAGCAGTACTTC. It translates to CASGMAGVYEQYF.

This clone showed up just once. The chain has TRBV18 and TRBJ2-4; D possibly corresponds to TRBD2 (7 bases). The germline V and J ends were trimmed by 0 bases and 5 bases, with 11 bases remaining between them. Germline-derived CDR1 and CDR2 are KGHSH and LQKENI. The CDR3 covers 15 residues. The CDR3 region has the DNA TGTGCCAGCTCACCACCGGGGGGGGCCCAAAACATTCAGTACTTC. This gives the protein CASSPPGGAQNIQYF.

The table lists this clone with a few counts. The chain carries TRBV10-1 and TRBJ1-1; D call uncertain. V lost 6 bases and J lost 1, with 9 bases in between. The CDR3 contains 13 residues. The germline V gene has CDR1 WNHNN and CDR2 SYGVQD (reference sequence). CDR3 protein: CASRLTRNTEAFF. The CDR3 DNA is TGCGCCAGCAGACTGACAAGGAACACTGAAGCTTTCTTT.

V is TRBV19 and J is TRBJ2-5; TRBD2 matches at 15 bases. Germline V gene data show CDR1 as LNHDA and CDR2 as SQIVND (reference sequence). The CDR3 is 17 amino acids. V lost 2 bases to trimming and J lost 5 bases; unmatched junction nucleotides: 6. The CDR3 spells CASSIRTSGGGTETQYF. DNA of the CDR3: TGTGCCAGTAGTATAAGGACTAGCGGGGGGGGGACGGAGACCCAGTACTTC.

The chain links TRBV5-6 to TRBJ2-2, with D perhaps TRBD2 (6 bases). V was trimmed by 4 bases and J by 4 bases, leaving 26 bases between them. CDR3 length equals 19 residues. The germline gives CDR1 SGHDT, CDR2 YYEEEE. CDR3 DNA: TGTGCCAGCAGCCTTACTTTTGCCCAGGGTTGGCGGGGCACCGGGGAGCTGTTTTTT. It is translated as CASSLTFAQGWRGTGELFF.

The chain employs TRBV19 and TRBJ2-1, with D possibly TRBD2 on 5 matching bases. The CDR3 is 15 residues long. CDR1 is LNHDA and CDR2 is SQIVND in the germline V gene (reference sequence). The V gene lost 5 bases and the J gene lost 0 bases, with 11 bases spanning the gap. The CDR3 loop is CASSLGGVSYNEQFF. Here the CDR3 DNA reads TGTGCCAGTAGTCTCGGAGGCGTCTCCTACAATGAGCAGTTCTTC.

The chain links TRBV9 to TRBJ2-7, with 7 bases aligning to TRBD1. Germline assignment: CDR1 SGDLS and CDR2 YYNGEE. Trimming at V came to 6 bases and at J to 6 bases, leaving 18 bases not matched to a gene. The CDR3 runs 16 residues. The CDR3, as DNA: TGTGCCAGCACCCGCTCGACAGGGATTGATCTAGGCGAGCAGTACTTC. This translates into CASTRSTGIDLGEQYF.

The chain couples TRBV5-1 to TRBJ1-2; 8 positions agree with TRBD1. Trimming removed 4 bases from V and 7 bases from J; junction bases left unmatched: 9. The CDR3 is 14 amino acids. CDR1 and CDR2 from the germline V gene are SGHRS and YFSETQ. The CDR3 DNA follows: TGCGCCAGCAGCATCTCAGGGGGCGAAGGTGGCTACACCTTC. Its translation is CASSISGGEGGYTF.

This clone is a singleton in its sample. The V call is TRBV18, the J call TRBJ1-5, with 7 bases matching TRBD1. Germline V gene lookup returns CDR1 KGHSH and CDR2 LQKENI. This CDR3 has 13 amino acids. Unmatched junction bases numbered 5, after V lost 5 bases and J lost 7 bases. This chain's CDR3 is CASSGDRNQPQHF. In DNA, the CDR3 is TGTGCCAGCTCAGGGGACAGAAACCAGCCCCAGCATTTT.

The chain couples TRBV19 to TRBJ1-2; TRBD1 matches 7 bases. Germline CDR1 is LNHDA and CDR2 is SQIVND (reference sequence). The V segment lost 8 bases and the J segment 4 bases; nucleotides outside the gene matches: 16. The CDR3 consists of 16 residues. CDR3 in amino acids: CASRVQGGAQFYGYTF. CDR3 sequence (DNA): TGTGCCAGTCGTGTTCAGGGGGGCGCCCAATTCTATGGCTACACCTTC.

The chain combines TRBV10-3 with TRBJ2-1; 7 bases line up with TRBD1. In germline, CDR1 is ENHRY, CDR2 SYGVKD. CDR3 length: 15 residues. The V gene end was trimmed by 6 bases and the J gene end by 7 bases; junction bases not matched to a gene: 12. The CDR3 nucleotides are TGTGCCATCAGGTACCAGGGGGACGAGGGTAATGAGCAGTTCTTC. Protein sequence: CAIRYQGDEGNEQFF.

The V gene is TRBV11-2, the J gene TRBJ1-1; D not resolved. The CDR3 spans 18 residues. Germline V gene lookup returns CDR1 SGHAT and CDR2 FQNNGV. Trimming removed 5 bases from V and 6 bases from J, with 28 bases in between. Here the CDR3 DNA reads TGTGCCAGCAGCCGCGGAGCCCCCGGAGGTTCTATTTTGGCTGAAGCTTTCTTT. Translation gives CASSRGAPGGSILAEAFF.

CDR3 coding DNA: TGTGCCAGTAGTCCGCGACAGGGGTACACTGAAGCTTTCTTT. Its protein is CASSPRQGYTEAFF. The chain couples TRBV19 to TRBJ1-1, with TRBD1 matching over 8 bases. Per the germline V gene, CDR1 is LNHDA and CDR2 is SQIVND (reference sequence). This CDR3 comprises 14 residues. Trimming cost V 5 bases and J 3 bases; bases outside gene matches: 5.

This clone has just one count. The chain is built from TRBV6-5 and TRBJ2-1, with D possibly matching TRBD2 (5 bases). Germline values: CDR1 MNHEY, CDR2 SVGAGI. CDR3 length equals 12 residues. V gave up 5 bases and J gave up 6 bases, with 8 bases separating them. CDR3 coding DNA: TGTGCCAGCAGTCGAGGGATCAATGAGCAGTTCTTC. Protein product: CASSRGINEQFF.